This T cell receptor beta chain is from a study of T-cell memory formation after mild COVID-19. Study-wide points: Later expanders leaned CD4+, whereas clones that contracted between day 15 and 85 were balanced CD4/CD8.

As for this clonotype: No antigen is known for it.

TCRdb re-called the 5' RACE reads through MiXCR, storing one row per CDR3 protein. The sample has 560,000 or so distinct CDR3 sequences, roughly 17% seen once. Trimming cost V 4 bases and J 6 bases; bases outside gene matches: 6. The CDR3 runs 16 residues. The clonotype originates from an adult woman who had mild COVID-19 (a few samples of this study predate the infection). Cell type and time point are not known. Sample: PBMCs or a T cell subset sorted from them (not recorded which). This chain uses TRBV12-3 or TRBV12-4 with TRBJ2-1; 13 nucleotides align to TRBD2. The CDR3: CASSSRLAGGVNEQFF. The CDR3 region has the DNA TGTGCCAGCAGTTCTCGACTAGCGGGGGGTGTCAATGAGCAGTTCTTC.